This T cell receptor (beta chain) was documented in a study of blood T cell repertoires in COVID-19. Measured with immunoSEQ multiplex PCR; TCRdb has only the in-frame clones, and not every one. The table lists 170,000 or so clones, 78% of them singletons. Per the germline V gene, CDR1 is MNHEY and CDR2 is SVGAGI. V lost 5 bases to trimming and J lost 6 bases; unmatched junction nucleotides: 7. The CDR3 runs 14 residues. Sequences were obtained from PBMCs or T cells enriched from blood (not recorded which). The chain carries TRBV6-5 and TRBJ2-1; 7 bases align to TRBD1. The sequence derives from a woman between 50 and 59 years old who had recovered from COVID-19. CDR3 residues: CASSRQGPSNEQFF. CDR3 nucleotides: TGTGCCAGCAGTCGACAGGGCCCGTCCAATGAGCAGTTCTTC.